The clone carrying this T cell receptor (beta chain) has a single count. The data derive from a study of cytomegalovirus exposure and HLA in healthy donors. This CDR3 comprises 15 residues. Deletions cut 7 bases from V and 0 bases from J, with 15 bases between. Germline CDR1 reads SNHLY; CDR2 reads FYNNEI. It was the approximately 120-subject validation cohort, separate from the approximately 690-subject first cohort, to which the donors belonged. Sequenced by immunoSEQ multiplex PCR; TCRdb stores in-frame clones only, minus some. Counted here are over 200,000 clones, around nine tenths occurring once; the ten biggest clones make up over 2.5%.

The clonotype was recovered from a woman in her late teens or twenties in good health and CMV-seronegative. The specimen was PBMCs. The rearrangement links TRBV2 to TRBJ1-1; D call uncertain. This CDR3 reads CASTGLAIMNTEAFF. The DNA for the CDR3 is TGTGCCAGCACCGGACTGGCTATAATGAACACTGAAGCTTTCTTT.